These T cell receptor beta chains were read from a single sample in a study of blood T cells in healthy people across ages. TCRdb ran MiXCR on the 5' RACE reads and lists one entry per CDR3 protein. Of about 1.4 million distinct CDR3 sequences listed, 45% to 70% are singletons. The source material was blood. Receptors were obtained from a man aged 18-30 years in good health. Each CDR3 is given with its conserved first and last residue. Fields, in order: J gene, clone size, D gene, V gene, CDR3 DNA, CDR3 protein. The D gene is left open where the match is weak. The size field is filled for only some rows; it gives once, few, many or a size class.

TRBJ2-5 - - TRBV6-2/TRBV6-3 TGTGCCAGCGATGCGGGGGCCTTCCCTCAGTACTTC CASDAGAFPQYF
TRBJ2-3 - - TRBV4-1 TGCGCCAGCAGCCAGGGGACTCCTGCCGGAGATACGCAGTATTTT CASSQGTPAGDTQYF
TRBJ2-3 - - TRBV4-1 TGCGCCAGCAGCCAAGTAGCGGACACAGATACGCAGTATTTT CASSQVADTDTQYF
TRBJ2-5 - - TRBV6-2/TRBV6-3 TGTGCCAGCAGTTACGATTCCGGGCGGGGGCCCAGGGAGACCCAGTACTTC CASSYDSGRGPRETQYF
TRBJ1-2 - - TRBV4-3 TGCGCCAGCAGCCAAGTCCCCACGGTCGTCGCAGGGGATGGCTACACCTTC CASSQVPTVVAGDGYTF
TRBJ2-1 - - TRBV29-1 TGCAGCGGGGATGAGCAGTTCTTC CSGDEQFF
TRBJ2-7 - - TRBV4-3 TGCGCCAGCAGCCAAGAGGGAGAACAGAGGAGATCCTACGAGCAGTACTTC CASSQEGEQRRSYEQYF
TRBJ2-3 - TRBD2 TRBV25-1 TGTGCCAGCAGTGAGATGGGACTAGCGGGGACCACAGATACGCAGTATTTT CASSEMGLAGTTDTQYF
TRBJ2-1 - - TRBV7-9 TGTGCCAGCAAGGACTCCTACAATGAGCAGTTCTTC CASKDSYNEQFF
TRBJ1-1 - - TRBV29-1 TGCAGCCCTTATGGGAAGAACACTGAAGCTTTCTTT CSPYGKNTEAFF
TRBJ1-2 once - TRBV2 TGTGCCAGCAGTGACCGTTATCCGCACTATGGCTACACCTTC CASSDRYPHYGYTF
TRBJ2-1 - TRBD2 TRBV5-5 TGTGCCAGCAGCTTGAACAGCGGGAGGCTCCTAAACAATGAGCAGTTCTTC CASSLNSGRLLNNEQFF
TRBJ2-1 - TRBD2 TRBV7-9 TGTGCCAGCAGCGTGAGACTAGCGGGGGGCCTAAGCTCCTACAATGAGCAGTTCTTC CASSVRLAGGLSSYNEQFF
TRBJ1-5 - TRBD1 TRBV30 TGTGCCTGGAGCCGTACAGGGGCTTCGAGCAATCAGCCCCAGCATTTT CAWSRTGASSNQPQHF
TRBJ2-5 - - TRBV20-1 TGCAGTGCTAGTCCGGACGGGACGGAGACCCAGTACTTC CSASPDGTETQYF
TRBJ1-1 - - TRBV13 TGTGCCAGCAGCCCACCGGACCGGACTGAAGCTTTCTTT CASSPPDRTEAFF
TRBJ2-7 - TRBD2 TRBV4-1 TGCGCCAGCAGCCAAGAGCCTAGCGGGGCGGGGTCCGAGCAGTACTTC CASSQEPSGAGSEQYF
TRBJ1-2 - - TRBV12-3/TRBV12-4 TGTGCCAGCAGCGCGGGGGGCCTCTATGGCTACACCTTC CASSAGGLYGYTF
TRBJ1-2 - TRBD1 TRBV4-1 TGCGCCAGCAGCCAGGGACAGCTCCTCTATGGCTACACCTTC CASSQGQLLYGYTF
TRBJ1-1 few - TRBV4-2 TGTGCCAGCAGCCAAGCATTTCAAATGATGAACACTGAAGCTTTCTTT CASSQAFQMMNTEAFF
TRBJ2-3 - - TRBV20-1 TGCAGTGCTAGAGACCCGGGGACAGATACGCAGTATTTT CSARDPGTDTQYF
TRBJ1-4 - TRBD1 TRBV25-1 TGTGCCAGCAGCCCGGGACAGGGGCAGGAAAAACTGTTTTTT CASSPGQGQEKLFF
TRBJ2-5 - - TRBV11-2 TGTGCCAGCACCTATTCACATTCTGGTCAAGAGACCCAGTACTTC CASTYSHSGQETQYF
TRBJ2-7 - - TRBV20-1 TGCAGTGCCACAGAAACTGACACAGGCTACGAGCAGTACTTC CSATETDTGYEQYF
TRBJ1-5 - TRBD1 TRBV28 TGTGCCAGCAGTTTAAAAGACAGGGACATTAGCAATCAGCCCCAGCATTTT CASSLKDRDISNQPQHF
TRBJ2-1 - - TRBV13 TGTGCCAGCAGCGGGCTGCCGAGCTCCTACAATGAGCAGTTCTTC CASSGLPSSYNEQFF
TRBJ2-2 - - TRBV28 TGTGCCAGCAGCTCGACTAGAAAGGGACCCACCGGGGAGCTGTTTTTT CASSSTRKGPTGELFF
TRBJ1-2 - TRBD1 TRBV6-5 TGTGCCAGCAGCCGGGACAGGGTCTATGGCTACACCTTC CASSRDRVYGYTF
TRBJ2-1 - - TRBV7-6 TGTGCCAGCAGCATAGAGATAGCGAGTGGAGGTGAGCAGTTCTTC CASSIEIASGGEQFF
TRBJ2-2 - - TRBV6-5 TGTGCCAGCAGTGAGTGGGGGGCTGACGGGGAGCTGTTTTTT CASSEWGADGELFF
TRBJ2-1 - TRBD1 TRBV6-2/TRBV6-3 TGTGCCAGCAACCCCCTGGACAGGGCATATGAGCAGTTCTTC CASNPLDRAYEQFF
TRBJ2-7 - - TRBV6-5 TGTGCCAGCAGTACCGGACGAGCGGCACTACGCGAGCAGTACTTC CASSTGRAALREQYF
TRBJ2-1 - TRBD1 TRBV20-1 TGCAGTGCAACCTACCGGGACAGGTGGGACAATGAGCAGTTCTTC CSATYRDRWDNEQFF
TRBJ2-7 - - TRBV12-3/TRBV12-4 TGTGCCAGCAGTTTAGTTATGTCGGGAGCTTACTACGAGCAGTACTTC CASSLVMSGAYYEQYF
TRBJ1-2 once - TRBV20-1 TGCAGTGCTAGAGGACCCGTATACTATGGCTACACCTTC CSARGPVYYGYTF
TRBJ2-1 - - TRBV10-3 TGTGCCACGCGTCCGGGAGACTACAATGAGCAGTTCTTC CATRPGDYNEQFF
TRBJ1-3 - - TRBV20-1 TGCAGTGCTAGAGATTTTCAGGGTCCTGGAAACACCATATATTTT CSARDFQGPGNTIYF
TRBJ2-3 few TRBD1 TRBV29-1 TGCAGCGTTGGGACAGGGGGACAAGATACGCAGTATTTT CSVGTGGQDTQYF
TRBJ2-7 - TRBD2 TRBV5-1 TGCGCCAGCAGCTTGCCCGCTAGCGGGGGGGCTAGCTCCTACGAGCAGTACTTC CASSLPASGGASSYEQYF
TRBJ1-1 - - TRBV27 TGTGCCAGCAGTCTATCGGGGCTGGACACTGAAGCTTTCTTT CASSLSGLDTEAFF
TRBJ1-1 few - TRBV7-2 TGTGCCAGCAGCCGGGATCTTGACGGTGAAGCTTTCTTT CASSRDLDGEAFF
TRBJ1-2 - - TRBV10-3 TGTGCCATCAGTGAGGGAGGGGTCAACTATGGCTACACCTTC CAISEGGVNYGYTF
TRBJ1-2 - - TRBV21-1 TGTGCCAGCAGCAAAGCGCAGGCACCACGAGTAATCTATGGCTACACCTTC CASSKAQAPRVIYGYTF
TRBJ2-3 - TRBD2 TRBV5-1 TGCGCCAGCAGAAATTCGGGGGAGGGCACCACAGATACGCAGTATTTT CASRNSGEGTTDTQYF
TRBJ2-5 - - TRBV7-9 TGTGCCAGCAGCTTATCAGACACCTTGGGAGAGGCCCAGTACTTC CASSLSDTLGEAQYF
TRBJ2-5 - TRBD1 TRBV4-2 TGTGCCAGCAGCCAGGACGGAGCAGGGGGATTTCAAGAGACCCAGTACTTC CASSQDGAGGFQETQYF
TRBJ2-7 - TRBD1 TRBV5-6 TGTGCCAGCAGCTTGAGGGGGCCCCAGCCAACGAGCTCCTACGAGCAGTACTTC CASSLRGPQPTSSYEQYF
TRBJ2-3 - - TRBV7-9 TGTGCCAGCTGCTCTCCACCCTACACAGATACGCAGTATTTT CASCSPPYTDTQYF
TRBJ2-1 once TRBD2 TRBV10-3 TGTGCCATCAGGGACGGGGCTAGCGGGGGCCTCTCCTACAATGAGCAGTTCTTC CAIRDGASGGLSYNEQFF
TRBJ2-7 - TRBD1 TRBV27 TGTGCCAGCAGTCTTATCGCCGGGACAGGCGCTAGCGAGCAGTACTTC CASSLIAGTGASEQYF
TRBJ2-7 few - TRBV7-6 TGTGCCAGCAGCTTTCGGTTGGATTCTTTCTACGAGCAGTACTTC CASSFRLDSFYEQYF
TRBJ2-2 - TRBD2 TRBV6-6 TGTGCCAGCAATCGTCTCGGGAGGTTGAACACCGGGGAGCTGTTTTTT CASNRLGRLNTGELFF
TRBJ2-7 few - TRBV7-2 TGTGCCAGCAGCTTATACCGGTACTACGAGCAGTACTTC CASSLYRYYEQYF